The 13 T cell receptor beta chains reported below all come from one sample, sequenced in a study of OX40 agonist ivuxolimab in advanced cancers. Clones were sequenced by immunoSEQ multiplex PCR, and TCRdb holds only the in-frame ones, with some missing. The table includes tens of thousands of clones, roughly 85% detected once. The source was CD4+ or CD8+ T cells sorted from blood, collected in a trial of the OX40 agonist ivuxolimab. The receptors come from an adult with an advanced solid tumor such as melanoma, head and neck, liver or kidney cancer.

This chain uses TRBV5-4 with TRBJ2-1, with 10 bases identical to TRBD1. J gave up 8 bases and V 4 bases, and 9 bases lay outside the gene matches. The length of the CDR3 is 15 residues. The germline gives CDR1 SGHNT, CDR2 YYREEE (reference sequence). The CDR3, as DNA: TGTGCCAGCAGCCCGCCCCCGGGACAGGGGCATGAGCAGTTCTTC. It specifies CASSPPPGQGHEQFF. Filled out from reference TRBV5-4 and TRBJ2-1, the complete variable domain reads ETGVTQSPTHLIKTRGQQVTLRCSSQSGHNTVSWYQQALGQGPQFIFQYYREEENGRGNFPPRFSGLQFPNYSSELNVNALELDDSALYLCASSPPPGQGHEQFFGPGTRLTVL.

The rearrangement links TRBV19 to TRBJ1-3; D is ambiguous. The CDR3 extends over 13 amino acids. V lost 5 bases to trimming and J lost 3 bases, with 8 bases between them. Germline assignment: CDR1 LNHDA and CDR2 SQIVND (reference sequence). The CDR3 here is CASSPSVGNTIYF. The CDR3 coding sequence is TGTGCCAGTAGTCCTTCGGTTGGAAACACCATATATTTT.

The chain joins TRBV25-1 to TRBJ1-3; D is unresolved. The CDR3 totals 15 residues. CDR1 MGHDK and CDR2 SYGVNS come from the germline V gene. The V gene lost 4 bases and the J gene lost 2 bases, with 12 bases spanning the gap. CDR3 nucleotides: TGTGCCAGCAGTGTCGGCCACGGGGCTGGAAACACCATATATTTT. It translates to CASSVGHGAGNTIYF.

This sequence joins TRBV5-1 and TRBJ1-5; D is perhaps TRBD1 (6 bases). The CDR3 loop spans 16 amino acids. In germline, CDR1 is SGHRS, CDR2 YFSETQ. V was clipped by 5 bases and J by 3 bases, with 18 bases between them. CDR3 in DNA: TGCGCCAGCAGTGACCGGGCAGGGGCCCCCAATCAGCCCCAGCATTTT. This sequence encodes CASSDRAGAPNQPQHF.

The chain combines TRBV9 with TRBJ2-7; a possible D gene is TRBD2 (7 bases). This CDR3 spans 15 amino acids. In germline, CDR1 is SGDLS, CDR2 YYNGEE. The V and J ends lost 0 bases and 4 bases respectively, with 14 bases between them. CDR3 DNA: TGTGCCAGCAGCGTAGCGCCAGGGGAGGGTTACGAGCAGTACTTC. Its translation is CASSVAPGEGYEQYF.

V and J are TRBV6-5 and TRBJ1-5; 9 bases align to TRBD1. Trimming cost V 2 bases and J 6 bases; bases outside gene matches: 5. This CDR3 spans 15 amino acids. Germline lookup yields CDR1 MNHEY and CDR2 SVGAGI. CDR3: CASSYRTGVSQPQHF. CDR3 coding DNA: TGTGCCAGCAGTTACCGGACAGGGGTGAGTCAGCCCCAGCATTTT.

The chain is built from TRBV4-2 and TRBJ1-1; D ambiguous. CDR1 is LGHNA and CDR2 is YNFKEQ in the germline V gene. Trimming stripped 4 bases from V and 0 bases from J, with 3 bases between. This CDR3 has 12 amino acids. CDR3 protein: CASSRVNTEAFF. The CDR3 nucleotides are TGTGCCAGCAGCCGAGTGAACACTGAAGCTTTCTTT.

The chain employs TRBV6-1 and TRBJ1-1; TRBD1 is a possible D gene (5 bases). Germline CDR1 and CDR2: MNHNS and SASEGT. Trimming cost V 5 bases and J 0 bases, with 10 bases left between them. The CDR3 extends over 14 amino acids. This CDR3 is CASSRKGVNTEAFF. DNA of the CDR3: TGTGCCAGCAGTCGGAAAGGGGTGAACACTGAAGCTTTCTTT.

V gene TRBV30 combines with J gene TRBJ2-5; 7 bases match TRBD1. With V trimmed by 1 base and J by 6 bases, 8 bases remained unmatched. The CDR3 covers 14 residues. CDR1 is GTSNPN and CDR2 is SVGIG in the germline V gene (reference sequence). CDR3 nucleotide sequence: TGTGCCTGGAGTGAGACAGGGAATCTGAAGACCCAGTACTTC. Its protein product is CAWSETGNLKTQYF. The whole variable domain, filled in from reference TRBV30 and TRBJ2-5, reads SQTIHQWPATLVQPVGSPLSLECTVEGTSNPNLYWYRQAAGRGLQLLFYSVGIGQISSEVPQNLSASRPQDRQFILSSKKLLLSDSGFYLCAWSETGNLKTQYFGPGTRLLVL.

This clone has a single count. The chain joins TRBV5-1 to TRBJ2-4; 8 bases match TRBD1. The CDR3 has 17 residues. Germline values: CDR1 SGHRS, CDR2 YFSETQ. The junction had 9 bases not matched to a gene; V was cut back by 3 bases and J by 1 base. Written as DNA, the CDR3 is TGCGCCAGCAGCTCACAGACAGGGGAGCTCGCCAAAAACATTCAGTACTTC. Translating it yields CASSSQTGELAKNIQYF.

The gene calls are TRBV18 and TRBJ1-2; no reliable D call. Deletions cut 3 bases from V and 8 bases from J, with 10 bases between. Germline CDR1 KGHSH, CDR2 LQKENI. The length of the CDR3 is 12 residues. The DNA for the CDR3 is TGTGCCAGCTCACCGGAAGGTAACGGCTACACCTTC. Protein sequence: CASSPEGNGYTF.

The CDR3 loop is CASSPLTGGYTGANVLTF. CDR3 bases: TGTGCCAGCTCACCCTTGACAGGGGGATATACTGGGGCCAACGTCCTGACTTTC. V gene TRBV18 combines with J gene TRBJ2-6; 9 positions agree with TRBD1. This CDR3 spans 18 amino acids. V lost 3 bases, J lost 2 bases, and 8 bases stayed unmatched. Germline lookup yields CDR1 KGHSH and CDR2 LQKENI.

This CDR3 reads CASSFGTGLGQPQHF. The DNA for the CDR3 is TGTGCCAGCAGCTTCGGGACAGGGCTAGGCCAGCCCCAGCATTTT. This rearrangement joins TRBV7-2 to TRBJ1-5, with 9 bases that match TRBD1. The CDR3 has 15 amino acids. Trimming cost V 3 bases and J 7 bases; bases outside gene matches: 7. Germline CDR1 is SGHTA and CDR2 is FQGNSA.